Detailed here is one T cell receptor beta chain. Its specific antigen is unknown. Base qualities are not recorded, but no much larger clone differs from it by a single base. The data were taken from a study of shared clonotypes between healthy human individuals (dated by TCRdb to about 2020). Concerning the study at large: A couple of women and a few men aged 18 to 49 years were included in the cohort. Per donor, three plates each were used for CD4 naive and CD4 memory, two for CD8 naive, and one for CD8 memory. To estimate repertoire size and how much clonotypes are shared between individuals, the study performed deep sequencing of blood TCR repertoires from about 5 healthy adults. To increase sequencing depth and limit assay-specific biases, TCR repertoire library preparation and sequencing were carried out by different laboratories using diverse techniques. Each donor's leukapheresis produced roughly between about 0.85 and 10 billion PBMCs.

Summary of the overall study and its limitations: Clonotypes shared by all four sorted-subset donors showed higher generation probabilities than non-shared clonotypes. The genetic and exposure-history diversity represented was limited by the small number of donors. Based on pairwise subsampling, the degree of clonotype sharing among donors was expected to be affected by sequencing depth. Sampling was limited to blood, and TCR repertoires in tissue likely differ from TCR repertoires in blood. Larger estimated clonotype richness was generally found for naive subsets than for memory subsets. When a handful of donors were compared, the shared fraction of clonotypes was roughly 5% for naive CD4, about 4% for naive CD8, 2% to 2.5% for memory CD4, and 0.35% to 0.4% for memory CD8. Even with the large sequencing depth, rarefaction of the sorted-subset datasets indicated that sequencing was incomplete.

V was cut back by 2 bases and J by 1 base, leaving a gap of 9 bases between them. Reading the germline V gene gives CDR1 SGHDT and CDR2 YYEEEE. From cysteine to phenylalanine, the CDR3 is 15 amino acids long. Of the read, only the CDR3 DNA is kept; its 45 bases are in frame from base 1. The donors were healthy, HIV-negative adults who had no recently reported acute infections or vaccinations. All donors were Caucasian adults living in Nashville, Tennessee, USA. Magnetic negative selection was used to enrich CD4+ T cells, after which naive cells were positively selected on CD45RA and the negative fraction became the memory subset. After blood collection by leukapheresis, PBMCs were isolated using Ficoll-Histopaque density gradient centrifugation and then cryopreserved in the vapor phase of liquid nitrogen. Analytical flow cytometry was used to check the purity and quantity of every magnetically sorted T cell population. Genomic DNA was isolated from each sorted fraction and quantified by UV absorbance on a Nanodrop 2000c.

Using the deep immunoSEQ assay, TCR CDR3 regions were amplified from genomic DNA by multiplex PCR. For each cell subset, the extracted genomic DNA was distributed evenly across all wells of several immunoSEQ 96-well plates, and each plate served as one replicate. For sorted subsets, around 200 ng genomic DNA, equal to tens of thousands of T cell genomes, was loaded into each replicate PCR. Purified libraries were measured with a Qubit 3.0 fluorometer, size-checked on a Bioanalyzer 2100, and measured again with the KAPA Library Quantification kit. Every immunoSEQ 96-well plate was sequenced on a separate single-read 150-cycle Illumina NextSeq 550 flow cell. Per the source publication's procedure: The immunoSEQ output contained only junctional sequences without quality scores, so filtering could not match that applied to full-length reads. Sequences were annotated with PyIR, a Python wrapper for IgBLAST v1.9, using IMGT germline references to assign V/J genes and CDR3. Any read was removed if the V/J assignment was weak (E-value above 1e-6), the CDR3 was missing, or the read contained stop codons, out-of-frame junctions, or ambiguous translated residues. V3J clonotypes were defined as sequences sharing the same inferred V gene, J gene, and CDR3 amino acid sequence. Percentage overlap between repertoires was calculated by dividing the number of shared unique clonotypes by the size of the smaller repertoire. Repertoire richness was assessed with RTK rarefaction, the Chao1 estimator, and Recon v2.1 estimates of unobserved clonotypes. For all TCRbeta clonotypes obtained by the gDNA method from four donors, generation probabilities were computed with OLGA. The immuneACCESS repertoire file appears here via TCRdb, limited to in-frame rearrangements. These files lack a portion of the clones; in checked studies, under half of the deficit traces to unresolved V genes, and the cause of the others is not known. Clonal size and the V and J genes are those of that table, whereas D and trimming came from the DNA. In all, the sample holds under 2,500,000 clones, and approximately 94% of those were seen once. Of the sample, approximately 0.13% falls within the top ten clones.

Here the chain combines TRBV5-6 and TRBJ2-2; TRBD2 might be the D gene, on 5 matching bases. The sample consisted of naive CD4+ T cells sorted from blood. The sample's cell subset or site label is to be understood as: CD45RA+ positively selected. The receptor was derived from a man between 18 and 29 years old in good health. For the CDR3, the sequence is CASSLRGVNTGELFF. The sequenced DNA: TGTGCCAGCAGCTTACGGGGAGTGAACACCGGGGAGCTGTTTTTT.